What follows describes a single TCR beta chain. The V end lost 4 bases, the J end lost 5 bases, and 16 bases lay between the germline ends. Germline-derived CDR1 and CDR2 are GTSNPN and SVGIG (reference sequence). This CDR3 has 14 amino acids. These data come from a study of OX40 agonist ivuxolimab in advanced cancers. Sequencing used immunoSEQ multiplex PCR; TCRdb keeps in-frame clones, though not all of them. This sample has more than 60,000 clones; 75% to 90% occur once, and the top ten carry around 3.8%. The specimen was CD4+ or CD8+ T cells sorted from blood, collected in a trial of the OX40 agonist ivuxolimab. The chain carries TRBV30 and TRBJ2-3; perhaps D is TRBD1 or TRBD2 (5 bases each). The receptor's source is an adult with an advanced solid tumor such as melanoma, head and neck, liver or kidney cancer. CDR3 residues: CAWTLPGPLDTQYF. The CDR3 DNA reads TGTGCCTGGACCCTGCCGGGACCGCTAGATACGCAGTATTTT.